One and the same sample provided the 22 T cell receptor beta chains below, sequenced in a study of blood T cell repertoires in COVID-19. Method: immunoSEQ multiplex PCR; TCRdb's copy keeps in-frame clones and lacks some. This table has 120,000 or so clones, 55% to 70% appearing once. The material sequenced was peripheral blood. These receptors were taken from a woman in her seventies with acute or convalescent COVID-19.

The chain uses TRBV5-1 and TRBJ2-7; D unresolved. The germline gives CDR1 SGHRS, CDR2 YFSETQ. The CDR3 loop spans 13 amino acids. Trimming left V 2 bases short and J 2 bases short, with 8 bases between. The CDR3 sequence: CASSFGQTYEQYF. The CDR3 DNA is TGCGCCAGCAGCTTTGGCCAAACCTACGAGCAGTACTTC. Complete variable domain (other parts from reference TRBV5-1 and TRBJ2-7): KAGVTQTPRYLIKTRGQQVTLSCSPISGHRSVSWYQQTPGQGLQFLFEYFSETQRNKGNFPGRFSGRQFSNSRSEMNVSTLELGDSALYLCASSFGQTYEQYFGPGTRLTVT.

The table lists this clone with a few counts. The chain carries TRBV28 and TRBJ2-7; TRBD1 is a possible D gene (5 bases). The CDR3 consists of 13 residues. V lost 8 bases to trimming and J lost 1 base, with 12 bases between them. Looked up from germline, CDR1 is MDHEN and CDR2 is SYDVKM. DNA of the CDR3: TGTGCCAGCGGAGCAGGGTTATCCTACGAGCAGTACTTC. Protein sequence: CASGAGLSYEQYF.

This rearrangement joins TRBV19 to TRBJ2-3, with 9 bases identical to TRBD1. V shed 11 bases, J shed 4 bases, and the junction held 10 bases outside the gene matches. Looked up from germline, CDR1 is LNHDA and CDR2 is SQIVND (reference sequence). The CDR3 covers 14 residues. The CDR3 sequence: CAGTGTGKADTQYF. Here the CDR3 DNA reads TGTGCCGGAACCGGGACAGGGAAGGCAGATACGCAGTATTTT.

J is TRBJ2-2 and V is TRBV19; 16 bases are shared with TRBD2. Per germline, CDR1 LNHDA and CDR2 SQIVND (reference sequence). The CDR3 extends over 17 amino acids. V trimming: 6 bases; J trimming: 7 bases; junction bases outside the gene matches: 8. Here the CDR3 DNA reads TGTGCCAGTAGGACGGGACTAGCGGGGGGGCCGGTCGGGGAGCTGTTTTTT. It codes for CASRTGLAGGPVGELFF.

The chain employs TRBV5-1 and TRBJ2-5; possibly TRBD2 for D (6 bases). Per germline, CDR1 SGHRS and CDR2 YFSETQ. The CDR3 runs to 14 residues. V shed 0 bases and J shed 5 bases, with 11 bases lying between them. The CDR3 nucleotides read TGCGCCAGCAGCTTGGGGGAGGTCGGGGAGACCCAGTACTTC. Translated, it gives CASSLGEVGETQYF.

The chain is built from TRBV7-9 and TRBJ2-7; 10 nucleotides agree with TRBD2. The junction had 3 bases not matched to a gene; V was cut back by 1 base and J by 6 bases. From germline, CDR1 is SEHNR and CDR2 FQNEAQ (reference sequence). This CDR3 is 14 amino acids long. CDR3 bases: TGTGCCAGCAGCTTAGGGCTAGCGGGAGCCGAGCAGTACTTC. Its protein product is CASSLGLAGAEQYF. Looking up the rest from reference TRBV7-9 and TRBJ2-7 gives the full variable domain: DTGVSQNPRHKITKRGQNVTFRCDPISEHNRLYWYRQTLGQGPEFLTYFQNEAQLEKSRLLSDRFSAERPKGSFSTLEIQRTEQGDSAMYLCASSLGLAGAEQYFGPGTRLTVT.

The table lists this clone with a count of one. The CDR3 reads CASSYSMTTGGIYF. CDR3 coding DNA: TGTGCCAGCAGTTACTCGATGACGACAGGGGGCATATATTTT. V gene TRBV6-5 combines with J gene TRBJ1-3, with TRBD1 matching 9 bases. This CDR3 is 14 amino acids long. Trimming removed 0 bases from V and 12 bases from J; junction bases left unmatched: 6. Germline CDR1 is MNHEY and CDR2 is SVGAGI.

J is TRBJ2-5 and V is TRBV5-4; D gene unclear. The CDR3 consists of 13 residues. Germline-derived CDR1 and CDR2 are SGHNT and YYREEE (reference sequence). The V and J ends lost 1 base and 1 base respectively, with 5 bases between them. CDR3 in amino acids: CASSLSLQETQYF. CDR3 coding DNA: TGTGCCAGCAGCTTGAGCCTCCAAGAGACCCAGTACTTC.

This clone occurred a few times. J is TRBJ1-5 and V is TRBV7-8, with TRBD1 as a possible D gene (6 bases). The CDR3 is 16 amino acids. With 4 bases removed from V and 5 bases from J, the gap between germline ends came to 18 bases. The V gene's germline CDR1 is SGHVS and CDR2 FQNEAQ. DNA for the CDR3: TGTGCCAGCAGCTACAGGGAGGGCAGGAGAGATCAGCCCCAGCATTTT. It codes for CASSYREGRRDQPQHF.

The chain carries TRBV7-9 and TRBJ1-1, with D uncertain. The CDR3 has 16 amino acids. Germline V CDR1 and CDR2: SEHNR, FQNEAQ (reference sequence). The germline V and J ends were trimmed by 4 bases and 1 base, with 16 bases remaining between them. CDR3 DNA sequence: TGTGCCAGCAGCTGGAGGAACAAAGAGGGGAACACTGAAGCTTTCTTT. Translation: CASSWRNKEGNTEAFF. The complete variable domain, with remaining parts taken from reference TRBV7-9 and TRBJ1-1, reads DTGVSQNPRHKITKRGQNVTFRCDPISEHNRLYWYRQTLGQGPEFLTYFQNEAQLEKSRLLSDRFSAERPKGSFSTLEIQRTEQGDSAMYLCASSWRNKEGNTEAFFGQGTRLTVV.

This sequence joins TRBV6-6 and TRBJ1-2; weak D call: TRBD1 (6 bases). Germline V gene sequence: CDR1 MNHNY, CDR2 SVGAGI (reference sequence). V was cut by 8 bases and J by 7 bases, with 17 bases left in between. This CDR3 has 13 amino acids. The CDR3 DNA sequence: TGTGCCAGCCTGTTACAGGGCTGGAGTGGCTACACCTTC. Translation gives CASLLQGWSGYTF.

The sample holds one count of this clone. The CDR3 reads CATSGKSKRNYGYTF. The CDR3 nucleotides read TGTGCCACCAGTGGGAAGAGCAAGAGGAACTATGGCTACACCTTC. The chain joins TRBV24-1 to TRBJ1-2; D uncertain. CDR3 length equals 15 residues. V was shortened by 5 bases and J by 2 bases, with 14 bases between the two germline ends. Germline CDR1 reads KGHDR; CDR2 reads SFDVKD.

This chain uses TRBV7-9 with TRBJ2-3; D might be TRBD2 (6 bases). V was cut by 5 bases and J by 10 bases, with 16 bases left in between. This CDR3 region has 13 residues. The germline CDR1 and CDR2 sequences are SEHNR and FQNEAQ (reference sequence). CDR3 residues: CASSPRAGRAQYF. CDR3 coding DNA: TGTGCCAGCAGCCCTCGGGCGGGAAGGGCGCAGTATTTT.

The chain combines TRBV2 with TRBJ1-5, with a tentative D call TRBD1 (5 bases). Between the trimmed V and J ends, which lost 3 bases and 5 bases, there was a span of 14 bases. There are 15 residues in the CDR3. The germline V gene encodes CDR1 SNHLY and CDR2 FYNNEI. The CDR3 loop reads CASSDSSGRDQPQHF. DNA of the CDR3: TGTGCCAGCAGTGATTCGTCAGGGAGGGATCAGCCCCAGCATTTT.

This clone has at least ten counts. The chain is built from TRBV28 and TRBJ2-1; D is unclear. Germline V gene lookup returns CDR1 MDHEN and CDR2 SYDVKM. There are 15 residues in the CDR3. V lost 5 bases, J lost 8 bases, and 19 bases lay in between. CDR3 DNA: TGTGCCAGCAGTCCGTCGCCCCCGAAGCCTGATGAGCAGTTCTTC. It yields the protein CASSPSPPKPDEQFF.

This clone was counted only a few times. The rearrangement links TRBV3-1 (or the pseudogene TRBV3-2) to TRBJ1-2, with D possibly being TRBD1 (5 bases). The CDR3 extends over 15 amino acids. From germline, CDR1 is LGHDT and CDR2 YNNKEL (reference sequence). The V end was cut by 0 bases, the J end by 6 bases, with 14 bases between. Here the CDR3 DNA reads TGTGCCAGCAGCCAAGATCGGGGGATGGGCGATGGCTACACCTTC. This translates into CASSQDRGMGDGYTF.

J is TRBJ2-1 and V is TRBV7-3, with 13 bases that match TRBD2. J gave up 8 bases and V 2 bases, and 3 bases lay outside the gene matches. This CDR3 has 15 residues. From germline, CDR1 is SGHTA and CDR2 FQGTGA. CDR3: CASSLELAGGDEQFF. The CDR3, as DNA: TGTGCCAGCAGCTTAGAACTAGCGGGAGGGGATGAGCAGTTCTTC.

The rearrangement joins TRBV2 to TRBJ1-5; no definite D call. The germline V gene encodes CDR1 SNHLY and CDR2 FYNNEI. V lost 6 bases, J lost 2 bases, and 8 bases lay in between. There are 13 residues in the CDR3. The CDR3 region is CASSEHRNQPQHF. The CDR3 DNA reads TGTGCCAGCAGCGAACATCGCAATCAGCCCCAGCATTTT.

The chain combines TRBV5-5 with TRBJ2-5, with 7 bases that match TRBD1. V was pared by 3 bases and J by 9 bases, with 11 bases of the junction left unmatched. CDR1 is SGHKS, CDR2 YYEKEE, per germline (reference sequence). CDR3 length: 14 residues. CDR3 protein: CASSSGQVGLAQYF. The CDR3 coding sequence is TGTGCCAGCAGCTCAGGACAGGTGGGGTTGGCCCAGTACTTC.

This clone was detected once. This sequence joins TRBV12-3 or TRBV12-4 and TRBJ1-5; D might be TRBD1 (6 bases). CDR3 length equals 12 residues. The V gene lost 9 bases and the J gene lost 5 bases, with 11 bases spanning the gap. The chain's CDR3 is CASEDSHQPQHF. The CDR3 DNA sequence: TGTGCCAGTGAGGACAGCCATCAGCCCCAGCATTTT.

The chain recombines TRBV12-5 with TRBJ2-2, with 7 bases identical to TRBD1. V lost 2 bases and J lost 6; bases outside the gene matches: 6. CDR1 is LGHNT, CDR2 FRNRAP, per germline. CDR3 length equals 15 residues. CDR3 protein: CASGLRQGGPGELFF. CDR3 in DNA: TGTGCTAGTGGTTTGAGACAGGGTGGGCCCGGGGAGCTGTTTTTT.

To note about this clone: Other nucleotide sequences in the sample specify the same CDR3. DNA for the CDR3: TGCGCCAGCAGCTCTACAGGGACGAACTACAATGAGCAGTTCTTC. Amino acid sequence: CASSSTGTNYNEQFF. The chain employs TRBV5-1 and TRBJ2-1; the D gene is possibly TRBD1 (6 bases). Trimming stripped 3 bases from V and 3 bases from J, with 13 bases between. The germline gives CDR1 SGHRS, CDR2 YFSETQ. The CDR3 consists of 15 residues.